The 26 T cell receptor beta chains listed next were all sequenced from one sample in a study of vaccination effects on CD4 cells after COVID-19. Profiled with immunoSEQ multiplex PCR; TCRdb holds only in-frame clones, not every one. The sample lists some 22,000 clones, around 76% occurring once. Their antigens remain unidentified. Sequencing was preceded by expansion of antigen-specific CD4+ T cells with viral peptide pools in the ViraFEST assay. The culture ran for about 10 days, and then CD4+ T cells were isolated. PCR showed that the person got SARS-CoV-2 infection at some point between March and December 2020. Source: CD4+ T cells from PBMCs cultured with SARS-CoV-2 spike peptides, taken before COVID-19 vaccination. Every receptor here comes from a human donor who had a prior SARS-CoV-2 infection.

The chain combines TRBV7-6 with TRBJ2-1; the match to TRBD2 covers 10 bases. Germline V CDR1 and CDR2: SGHVS, FNYEAQ. J lost 7 bases, V lost 5 bases, and 11 bases had no gene match. This CDR3 is 16 amino acids long. CDR3 region: CASSIVAGGYRNEQFF. DNA of the CDR3: TGTGCCAGCAGCATCGTAGCGGGGGGTTATCGGAATGAGCAGTTCTTC.

CDR3 sequence: CASSHEDTQYF. The CDR3 bases are TGTGCCAGCAGCCACGAGGATACGCAGTATTTT. The gene calls are TRBV3-1 (or the pseudogene TRBV3-2) and TRBJ2-3, with D hard to call. This CDR3 region has 11 residues. CDR1 and CDR2 from the germline V gene are LGHDT and YNNKEL (reference sequence). With 3 bases removed from V and 6 bases from J, the gap between germline ends came to 4 bases.

The genes are TRBV13 and TRBJ2-7, with D possibly TRBD1 on 6 matching bases. Germline CDR1 reads PRHDT; CDR2 reads FYEKMQ (reference sequence). The CDR3 runs to 14 residues. Trimming stripped 7 bases from V and 4 bases from J, with 17 bases between. The CDR3 sequence: CASTRMGAGYEQYF. As DNA, the CDR3 is TGTGCCAGCACCCGTATGGGGGCTGGATACGAGCAGTACTTC.

A few counts support this clone. V usage is TRBV7-9 and J usage is TRBJ1-3; D is possibly TRBD1 (6 bases). The CDR3 is 16 amino acids. The V gene lost 5 bases and the J gene lost 2 bases, with 16 bases spanning the gap. Germline V gene lookup returns CDR1 SEHNR and CDR2 FQNEAQ (reference sequence). The CDR3 region is CASSAAGTYAGNTIYF. As DNA, the CDR3 is TGTGCCAGCAGCGCCGCCGGGACATACGCTGGAAACACCATATATTTT.

This clone was observed a few times. Different DNA sequences within this sample yield the same CDR3. This chain links TRBV7-9 with TRBJ1-1; 8 bases fit TRBD1. After removal of 1 base from V and 8 bases from J, the junction contained 3 bases not matched to a gene. The CDR3 is 13 amino acids. Germline lookup yields CDR1 SEHNR and CDR2 FQNEAQ (reference sequence). The CDR3 protein is CASSLGQGTEAFF. CDR3 bases: TGTGCCAGCAGCTTAGGACAGGGGACGGAAGCTTTCTTT.

The V gene is TRBV7-3, the J gene TRBJ1-2, with TRBD1 matching over 8 bases. The germline V gene encodes CDR1 SGHTA and CDR2 FQGTGA. CDR3 length: 13 amino acids. V trimming: 5 bases; J trimming: 4 bases; junction bases outside the gene matches: 3. CDR3 sequence (DNA): TGTGCCAGCAGCCCCACAGGGGGCTATGGCTACACCTTC. Its translation is CASSPTGGYGYTF.

As for this clone: One junction end disagrees with the germline gene, perhaps due to a read error. The chain couples TRBV7-7 to TRBJ2-5; the D gene could be TRBD1 or TRBD2 (5 bases each). Germline CDR1 is SSHAT and CDR2 is FNYEAQ (reference sequence). This CDR3 region has 13 residues. Here the CDR3 DNA reads TGTGCTAGCAGCGGCCAGGGAGAAGAGACCCAGTACTTC. Translating it yields CASSGQGEETQYF. Complete variable domain (other parts from reference TRBV7-7 and TRBJ2-5): GAGVSQSPRYKVTKRGQDVTLRCDPISSHATLYWYQQALGQGPEFLTYFNYEAQPDKSGLPSDRFSAERPEGSISTLTIQRTEQRDSAMYRCASSGQGEETQYFGPGTRLLVL.

The J gene is TRBJ2-1, the V gene TRBV16, with TRBD1 identical over 10 bases. V dropped 4 bases and J dropped 0; count of bases not matched to a gene: 3. The germline V gene has CDR1 KGHSY and CDR2 FQNENV. The CDR3 length is 16 residues. CDR3 sequence reads: CASSLRTGGSYNEQFF. DNA of the CDR3: TGTGCCAGCAGCCTCCGGACAGGGGGCTCCTACAATGAGCAGTTCTTC.

The chain employs TRBV6-5 and TRBJ2-2, with 11 bases fitting TRBD2. Germline CDR1 reads MNHEY; CDR2 reads SVGAGI. Germline trimming cut 2 bases from V and 6 bases from J; bases unmatched to any gene: 2. The CDR3 is made up of 15 amino acids. The DNA for the CDR3 is TGTGCCAGCAGTTACCAACTAGCGGGGGCCGGGGAGCTGTTTTTT. Translating gives CASSYQLAGAGELFF.

J is TRBJ1-1 and V is TRBV10-3; D gene unclear. Germline V gene lookup returns CDR1 ENHRY and CDR2 SYGVKD. The CDR3 runs 13 residues. The V and J ends lost 8 bases and 6 bases respectively, with 16 bases between them. In nucleotides, the CDR3 is TGTGCCATCGGAGGGAGCGGGCGCGCTGAAGCTTTCTTT. Protein product: CAIGGSGRAEAFF.

The chain uses TRBV7-9 and TRBJ2-2; D gene unclear. CDR1 is SEHNR and CDR2 is FQNEAQ in the germline V gene (reference sequence). V was shortened by 5 bases and J by 6 bases, with 7 bases between the two germline ends. CDR3 length equals 12 residues. The CDR3 loop reads CASSREAGELFF. CDR3 nucleotide sequence: TGTGCCAGCAGCCGCGAGGCCGGGGAGCTGTTTTTT.

V and J are TRBV10-3 and TRBJ2-1; tentatively, D is TRBD1 or TRBD2 (5 bases each). This CDR3 comprises 19 residues. Trimming took off 6 bases at V and 0 bases at J, with 24 bases between the two ends. Germline V CDR1 and CDR2: ENHRY, SYGVKD. CDR3 DNA sequence: TGTGCCATCAGCGCTGAGGGCCCAAGGGGCGGGTCCTCCTACAATGAGCAGTTCTTC. Translation: CAISAEGPRGGSSYNEQFF.

This clone occurred once. Its ends do not fully match the called genes, so a read error is possible. The chain carries TRBV7-7 and TRBJ2-5; unclear D gene. CDR3 size: 15 residues. Germline V gene sequence: CDR1 SSHAT, CDR2 FNYEAQ (reference sequence). As DNA, the CDR3 is TGTGCTAGCAGCTTACTAATTGGTGCGGAAGAGACCCAGTACTTC. Amino acid sequence: CASSLLIGAEETQYF.

This clone showed up just a few times. V usage is TRBV16 and J usage is TRBJ2-7; TRBD1 agrees at 7 bases. V shed 4 bases and J 0 bases; nucleotides not matched to a gene: 6. CDR3 length: 15 residues. CDR1 KGHSY and CDR2 FQNENV come from the germline V gene. This CDR3 is CASSPDRANSYEQYF. The CDR3 DNA reads TGTGCCAGCAGCCCTGACAGGGCAAACTCCTACGAGCAGTACTTC.

J is TRBJ2-7 and V is TRBV7-2; tentative D call: TRBD1 (6 bases). The CDR3 length is 15 residues. V lost 5 bases and J lost 2, with 16 bases in between. From germline, CDR1 is SGHTA and CDR2 FQGNSA. CDR3 in amino acids: CASSKRQAGAYEQYF. As DNA, the CDR3 is TGTGCCAGCAGCAAAAGACAGGCCGGGGCCTACGAGCAGTACTTC.

This chain joins TRBV2 and TRBJ2-3, with 10 positions matching TRBD2. The V and J ends lost 10 bases and 1 base, in that order; junction bases with no gene match: 5. Per germline, CDR1 SNHLY and CDR2 FYNNEI. There are 14 residues in the CDR3. CDR3 sequence reads: CATGLAERTDTQYF. CDR3 nucleotides: TGTGCCACCGGACTAGCGGAACGCACAGATACGCAGTATTTT.

Note on this clone: The junction departs from germline at one end; a sequencing error may be responsible. This chain links TRBV12-3 or TRBV12-4 with TRBJ1-3, with D uncertain. The CDR3 totals 12 residues. CDR3 region: CASSLSSGRKTF. CDR3 DNA sequence: TGTGCCAGCAGTTTGAGTTCGGGCCGTAAAACTTTT.

The rearrangement links TRBV18 to TRBJ2-5, with a tentative D call TRBD2 (6 bases). The CDR3 is made up of 14 amino acids. CDR1 and CDR2 from the germline V gene are KGHSH and LQKENI. Between the trimmed V and J ends, which lost 3 bases and 5 bases, there was a span of 13 bases. The CDR3 sequence: CASSPQEGLETQYF. CDR3 sequence (DNA): TGTGCCAGCTCACCCCAGGAGGGGTTGGAGACCCAGTACTTC.

The chain combines TRBV3-1 (or the pseudogene TRBV3-2) with TRBJ1-2; D unclear. The ends were cut back, 3 bases at V and 4 bases at J, with 12 bases in the middle. CDR3 length: 14 amino acids. CDR1 is LGHDT and CDR2 is YNNKEL in the germline V gene (reference sequence). The CDR3 is CASSHRGLLYGYTF. The CDR3 nucleotides are TGTGCCAGCAGCCATCGAGGGCTCCTCTATGGCTACACCTTC.

CDR3 region: CATSPGHSSYNEQFF. CDR3 DNA sequence: TGTGCCACCTCTCCGGGACATAGCTCCTACAATGAGCAGTTCTTC. The gene calls are TRBV24-1 and TRBJ2-1, with a tentative D call TRBD1 (6 bases). V was cut by 9 bases and J by 0 bases, with 14 bases left in between. The CDR3 consists of 15 residues. Germline V lookup: CDR1 KGHDR, CDR2 SFDVKD.

The chain employs TRBV10-3 and TRBJ2-3; either TRBD1 or TRBD2 may fit D (5 bases each). V was clipped by 3 bases and J by 1 base, with 11 bases between them. The CDR3 extends over 15 amino acids. Looked up from germline, CDR1 is ENHRY and CDR2 is SYGVKD. Written as DNA, the CDR3 is TGTGCCATCAGTGATACGAGGGGCGGCACAGATACGCAGTATTTT. Translated, it gives CAISDTRGGTDTQYF.

The chain links TRBV7-2 to TRBJ1-1; D perhaps matches TRBD1 (5 bases). The CDR3 sequence is 13 residues long. The germline V gene has CDR1 SGHTA and CDR2 FQGNSA. Trimming left V 3 bases short and J 4 bases short, with 9 bases between. CDR3 residues: CASSFWTRTEAFF. DNA of the CDR3: TGTGCCAGCAGCTTCTGGACACGCACTGAAGCTTTCTTT.

This clone was seen just once. The chain has TRBV19 and TRBJ2-4; D ambiguous. V was trimmed by 3 bases and J by 9 bases, leaving 21 bases between them. The V gene's germline CDR1 is LNHDA and CDR2 SQIVND (reference sequence). This CDR3 is built from 16 residues. The CDR3 is CASSIDFRYPPVIQYF. The CDR3 nucleotides read TGTGCCAGTAGTATCGATTTTAGATACCCGCCGGTCATTCAGTACTTC.

The rearrangement links TRBV5-1 to TRBJ1-2, with TRBD1 identical over 9 bases. Looked up from germline, CDR1 is SGHRS and CDR2 is YFSETQ. The CDR3 loop spans 17 amino acids. V was pared by 3 bases and J by 2 bases, with 11 bases of the junction left unmatched. For the CDR3, the DNA is TGCGCCAGCAGCTACACATATCCGGGACAGGGAAACTATGGCTACACCTTC. Encoded protein: CASSYTYPGQGNYGYTF.

The genes are TRBV5-1 and TRBJ2-3; TRBD2 might be the D (5 bases). CDR1 and CDR2 from the germline V gene are SGHRS and YFSETQ. The V and J ends lost 4 bases and 4 bases respectively, with 16 bases between them. The CDR3 loop spans 15 amino acids. The CDR3 region has the DNA TGCGCCAGCAGCGCGGGCCCGGCCGTATCAGATACGCAGTATTTT. Translating gives CASSAGPAVSDTQYF. The whole variable domain, remainder taken from reference TRBV5-1 and TRBJ2-3, is KAGVTQTPRYLIKTRGQQVTLSCSPISGHRSVSWYQQTPGQGLQFLFEYFSETQRNKGNFPGRFSGRQFSNSRSEMNVSTLELGDSALYLCASSAGPAVSDTQYFGPGTRLTVL.

This clone has only a few counts. The CDR3, as DNA: TGTGCCACCGACAGGGGGCTATATTATAATTCACCCCTCCACTTT. This encodes CATDRGLYYNSPLHF. The chain couples TRBV6-5 to TRBJ1-6, with TRBD1 identical over 10 bases. The CDR3 sequence is 15 residues long. V shed 10 bases and J 4 bases; nucleotides not matched to a gene: 7. Germline CDR1 reads MNHEY; CDR2 reads SVGAGI.